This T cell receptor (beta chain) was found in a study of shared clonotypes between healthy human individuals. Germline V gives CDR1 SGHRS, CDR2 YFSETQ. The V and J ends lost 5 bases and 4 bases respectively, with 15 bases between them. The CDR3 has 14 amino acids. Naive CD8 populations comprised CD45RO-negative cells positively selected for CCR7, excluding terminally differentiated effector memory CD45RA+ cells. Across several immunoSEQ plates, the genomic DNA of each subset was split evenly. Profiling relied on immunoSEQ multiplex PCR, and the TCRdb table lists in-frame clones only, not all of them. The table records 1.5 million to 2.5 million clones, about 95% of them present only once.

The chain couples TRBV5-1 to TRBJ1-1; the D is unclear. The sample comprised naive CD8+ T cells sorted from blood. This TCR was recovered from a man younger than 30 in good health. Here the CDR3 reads CASSHAYPSTEAFF. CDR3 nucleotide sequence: TGCGCCAGCAGTCACGCATATCCTAGCACTGAAGCTTTCTTT.